These T cell receptor beta chains were read from a single sample in a study of cytomegalovirus exposure and HLA in healthy donors. Data came from immunoSEQ multiplex PCR; TCRdb stores just in-frame clones and leaves some out. The repertoire includes roughly 180,000 clones, roughly 85% of them detected once, and approximately 1.6% sits in the top ten. Sample: PBMCs. The receptors derive from a male donor in good health and CMV-seronegative. Both conserved end residues are part of each CDR3. D genes are given only for firm matches. A clone size is listed for some rows: how often the clone was seen (once, few, many), or a class if it is expanded.

cdr3_aa,cdr3_nt,j_call,clone_size,v_call,d_call
CASSRVGGSDEQYF,TGCGCCAGCAGCCGCGTCGGGGGTTCGGACGAGCAGTACTTC,TRBJ2-7,-,TRBV5-1,-
CASSSTGTGMVEQFF,TGTGCCAGTAGTTCCACCGGGACAGGGATGGTTGAGCAGTTCTTC,TRBJ2-1,-,TRBV19,TRBD1
CASSLGGYNQPQHF,TGTGCCAGCAGTCTAGGGGGTTACAATCAGCCCCAGCATTTT,TRBJ1-5,-,TRBV27,-
CASRLRTALNTEAFF,TGCGCCAGCAGGTTAAGGACAGCGTTGAACACTGAAGCTTTCTTT,TRBJ1-1,once,TRBV5-1,-
CASSWTGGTEAFF,TGTGCCAGCAGCTGGACAGGGGGGACTGAAGCTTTCTTT,TRBJ1-1,-,TRBV7-3,TRBD1
CASSEVTISGAFF,TGTGCCAGCAGTGAAGTCACAATTTCAGGGGCTTTCTTT,TRBJ1-1,-,TRBV6-1,-
CASSFLTGESGYTF,TGTGCCAGCAGCTTCCTGACAGGGGAATCTGGCTACACCTTC,TRBJ1-2,-,TRBV11-2,TRBD1
CASSFSTANYGYTF,TGTGCCAGCAGCTTCTCGACAGCTAACTATGGCTACACCTTC,TRBJ1-2,-,TRBV7-2,-
CASSDGGGKVYGYTF,TGTGCCAGCAGTGACGGGGGGGGAAAGGTCTATGGCTACACCTTC,TRBJ1-2,-,TRBV25-1,-
CASSFRGGPNEQFF,TGTGCCAGCAGTTTTCGCGGGGGTCCCAATGAGCAGTTCTTC,TRBJ2-1,-,TRBV27,TRBD2
CASSASGRETQYF,TGTGCCAGCAGCGCCTCGGGAAGAGAGACCCAGTACTTC,TRBJ2-5,-,TRBV7-9,-
CASSPTRPLLNTEAFF,TGTGCCAGCAGCCCGACACGCCCACTCTTGAACACTGAAGCTTTCTTT,TRBJ1-1,once,TRBV9,-
CASSLAGGVTDTQYF,TGTGCCAGCAGCTTAGCGGGGGGGGTCACAGATACGCAGTATTTT,TRBJ2-3,few,TRBV13,TRBD2
CAISESFRFLRDHGSEQFF,TGTGCCATCAGTGAGTCGTTCCGCTTCCTAAGGGACCACGGGAGCGAGCAGTTCTTC,TRBJ2-1,-,TRBV10-3,-
CASGLATGTGIEQFF,TGTGCTAGTGGTTTGGCAACCGGGACAGGGATTGAGCAGTTCTTC,TRBJ2-1,-,TRBV12-5,TRBD1
CASSEGNQPQHF,TGTGCCAGTTCAGAGGGCAATCAGCCCCAGCATTTT,TRBJ1-5,-,TRBV19,-
CASRTGRDEQYF,TGTGCCAGCCGGACTGGGAGGGACGAGCAGTACTTC,TRBJ2-7,few,TRBV5-4,TRBD2
CSSSYVAGGPSEQFF,TGTTCCAGCAGCTACGTAGCGGGAGGGCCGAGTGAGCAGTTCTTC,TRBJ2-1,once,TRBV7-9,TRBD2
CASSPGQGTDTQYF,TGTGCCAGCAGCCCGGGACAGGGGACAGATACGCAGTATTTT,TRBJ2-3,-,TRBV7-3,TRBD1
CARKQGTMNTEAFF,TGTGCCAGGAAACAGGGGACCATGAACACTGAAGCTTTCTTT,TRBJ1-1,few,TRBV5-3,TRBD1